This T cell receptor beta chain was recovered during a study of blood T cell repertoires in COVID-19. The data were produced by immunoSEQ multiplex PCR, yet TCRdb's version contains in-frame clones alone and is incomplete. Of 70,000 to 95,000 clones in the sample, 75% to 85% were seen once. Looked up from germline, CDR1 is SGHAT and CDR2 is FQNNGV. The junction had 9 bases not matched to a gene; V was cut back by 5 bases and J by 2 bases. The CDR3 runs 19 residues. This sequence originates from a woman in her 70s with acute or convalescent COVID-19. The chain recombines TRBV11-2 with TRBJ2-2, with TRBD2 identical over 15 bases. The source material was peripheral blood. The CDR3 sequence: CASSTHRTSGRANTGELFF. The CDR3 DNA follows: TGTGCCAGCAGCACCCACCGGACTAGCGGGAGGGCTAACACCGGGGAGCTGTTTTTT.